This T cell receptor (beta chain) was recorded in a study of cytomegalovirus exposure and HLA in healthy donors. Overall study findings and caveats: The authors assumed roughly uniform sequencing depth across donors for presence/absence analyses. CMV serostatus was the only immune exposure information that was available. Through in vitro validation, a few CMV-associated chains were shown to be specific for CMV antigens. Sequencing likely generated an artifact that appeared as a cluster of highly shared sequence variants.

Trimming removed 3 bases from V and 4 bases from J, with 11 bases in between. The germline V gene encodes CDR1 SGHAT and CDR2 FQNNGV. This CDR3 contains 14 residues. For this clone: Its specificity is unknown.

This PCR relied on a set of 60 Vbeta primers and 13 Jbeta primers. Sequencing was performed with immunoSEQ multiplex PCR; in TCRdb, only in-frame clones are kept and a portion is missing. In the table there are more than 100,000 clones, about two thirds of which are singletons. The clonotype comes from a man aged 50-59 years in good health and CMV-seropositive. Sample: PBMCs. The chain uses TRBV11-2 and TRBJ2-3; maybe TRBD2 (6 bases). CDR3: CASSLTSNPDTQYF. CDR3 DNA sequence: TGTGCCAGCAGCTTGACTAGTAATCCAGATACGCAGTATTTT.